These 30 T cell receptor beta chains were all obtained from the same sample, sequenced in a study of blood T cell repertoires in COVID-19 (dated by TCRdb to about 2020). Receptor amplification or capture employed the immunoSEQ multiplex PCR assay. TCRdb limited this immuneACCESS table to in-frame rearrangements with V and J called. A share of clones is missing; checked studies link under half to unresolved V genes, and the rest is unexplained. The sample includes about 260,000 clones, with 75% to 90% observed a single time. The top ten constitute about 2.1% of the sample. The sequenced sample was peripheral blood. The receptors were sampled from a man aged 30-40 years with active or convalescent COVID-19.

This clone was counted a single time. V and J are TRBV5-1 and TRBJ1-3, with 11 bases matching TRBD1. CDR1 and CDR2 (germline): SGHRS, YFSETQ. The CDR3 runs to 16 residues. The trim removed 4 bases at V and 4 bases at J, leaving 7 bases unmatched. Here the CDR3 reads CASSPAGTGGGNTIYF. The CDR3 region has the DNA TGCGCCAGCAGCCCGGCCGGGACAGGGGGAGGAAACACCATATATTTT.

Written as DNA, the CDR3 is TGTGCCAGCAGCCCTACTCAGGGTTATACGCAGTATTTT. Encoded protein: CASSPTQGYTQYF. V and J are TRBV7-9 and TRBJ2-3, with D possibly matching TRBD1 (5 bases). Germline-derived CDR1 and CDR2 are SEHNR and FQNEAQ (reference sequence). The CDR3 extends over 13 amino acids. V lost 5 bases to trimming and J lost 7 bases, with 13 bases between them.

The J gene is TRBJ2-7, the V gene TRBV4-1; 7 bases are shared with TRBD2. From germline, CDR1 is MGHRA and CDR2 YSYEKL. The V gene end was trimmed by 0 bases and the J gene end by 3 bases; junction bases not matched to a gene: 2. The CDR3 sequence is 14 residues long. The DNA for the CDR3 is TGCGCCAGCAGCCAAGATGAGCGGGGCTACGAGCAGTACTTC. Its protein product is CASSQDERGYEQYF.

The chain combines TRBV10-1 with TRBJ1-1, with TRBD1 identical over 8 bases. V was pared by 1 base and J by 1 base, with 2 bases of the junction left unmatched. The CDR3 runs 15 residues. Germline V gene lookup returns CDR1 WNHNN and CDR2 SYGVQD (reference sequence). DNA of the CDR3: TGCGCCAGCAGTGAGTACGGGACAGGGAACACTGAAGCTTTCTTT. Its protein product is CASSEYGTGNTEAFF.

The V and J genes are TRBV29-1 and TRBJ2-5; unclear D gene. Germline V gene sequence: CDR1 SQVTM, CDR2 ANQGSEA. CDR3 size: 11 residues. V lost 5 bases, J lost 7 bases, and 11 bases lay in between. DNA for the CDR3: TGCAGCGTTTTTCACGTCGGGACCCAGTACTTC. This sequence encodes CSVFHVGTQYF.

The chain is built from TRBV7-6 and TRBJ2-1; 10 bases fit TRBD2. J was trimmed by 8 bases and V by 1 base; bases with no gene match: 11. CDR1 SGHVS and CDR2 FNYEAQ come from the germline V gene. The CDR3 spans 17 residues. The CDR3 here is CASSLVGVLAGPDEQFF. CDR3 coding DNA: TGTGCCAGCAGCTTAGTTGGGGTACTAGCGGGGCCCGATGAGCAGTTCTTC.

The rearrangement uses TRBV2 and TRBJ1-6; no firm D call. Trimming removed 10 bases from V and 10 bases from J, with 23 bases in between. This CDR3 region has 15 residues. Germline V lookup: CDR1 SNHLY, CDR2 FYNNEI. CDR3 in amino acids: CATARKRSLYSPLHF. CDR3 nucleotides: TGTGCCACCGCCCGAAAGAGGAGTTTGTACTCACCCCTCCACTTT.

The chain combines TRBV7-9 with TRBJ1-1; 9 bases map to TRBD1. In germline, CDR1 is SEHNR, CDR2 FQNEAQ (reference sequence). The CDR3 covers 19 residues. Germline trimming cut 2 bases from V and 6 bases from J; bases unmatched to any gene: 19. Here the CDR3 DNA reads TGTGCCAGCAGCTTACCGCGCCACTTCCCACAGGGGGCGAGCGCTGAAGCTTTCTTT. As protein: CASSLPRHFPQGASAEAFF.

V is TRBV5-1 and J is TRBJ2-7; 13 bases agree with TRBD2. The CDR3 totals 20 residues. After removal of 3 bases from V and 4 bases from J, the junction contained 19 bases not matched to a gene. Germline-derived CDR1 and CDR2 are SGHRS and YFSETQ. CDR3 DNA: TGCGCCAGCAGCTCCACCCCAGTATCAGGACTAGCGGGGGCTTTATACGAGCAGTACTTC. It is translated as CASSSTPVSGLAGALYEQYF.

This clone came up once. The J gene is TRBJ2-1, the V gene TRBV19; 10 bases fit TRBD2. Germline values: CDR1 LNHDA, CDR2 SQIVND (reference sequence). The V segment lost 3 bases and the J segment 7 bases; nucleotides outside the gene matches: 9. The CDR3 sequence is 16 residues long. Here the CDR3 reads CASSIVSSGGPNEQFF. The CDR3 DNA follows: TGTGCCAGTAGTATTGTTTCTAGCGGGGGCCCTAATGAGCAGTTCTTC.

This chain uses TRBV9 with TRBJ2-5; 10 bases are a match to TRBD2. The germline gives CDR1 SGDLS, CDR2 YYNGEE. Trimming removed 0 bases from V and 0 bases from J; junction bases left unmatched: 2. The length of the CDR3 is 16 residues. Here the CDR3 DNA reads TGTGCCAGCAGCGTAGGAACTAGCGGGGACCAAGAGACCCAGTACTTC. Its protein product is CASSVGTSGDQETQYF.

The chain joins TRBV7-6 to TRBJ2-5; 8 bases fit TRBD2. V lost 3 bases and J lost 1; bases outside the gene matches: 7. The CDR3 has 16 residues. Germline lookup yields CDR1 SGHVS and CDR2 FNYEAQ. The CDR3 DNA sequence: TGTGCCAGCAGCTTGCACTTAGCGGGGATCCAAGAGACCCAGTACTTC. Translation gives CASSLHLAGIQETQYF.

This chain's CDR3 is CSASTETENTEAFF. As DNA, the CDR3 is TGCAGTGCTAGTACGGAGACAGAGAACACTGAAGCTTTCTTT. The J gene is TRBJ1-1, the V gene TRBV20-1; a weak D match, TRBD1 (5 bases). The CDR3 has 14 residues. V was trimmed by 3 bases and J by 1 base, leaving 12 bases between them. Per the germline V gene, CDR1 is DFQATT and CDR2 is SNEGSKA (reference sequence).

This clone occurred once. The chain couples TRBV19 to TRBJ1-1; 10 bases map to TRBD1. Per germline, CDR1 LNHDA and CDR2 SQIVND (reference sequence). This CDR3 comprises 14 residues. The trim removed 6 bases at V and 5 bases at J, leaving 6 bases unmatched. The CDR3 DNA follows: TGTGCCAGTAGCAGACAGGGGGCGGGTACTGAAGCTTTCTTT. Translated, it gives CASSRQGAGTEAFF.

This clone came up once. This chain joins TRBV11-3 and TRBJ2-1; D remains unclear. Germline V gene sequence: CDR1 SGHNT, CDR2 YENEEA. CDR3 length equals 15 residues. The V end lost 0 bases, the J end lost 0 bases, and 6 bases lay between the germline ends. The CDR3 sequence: CASSLEASSYNEQFF. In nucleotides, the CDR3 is TGTGCCAGCAGCTTAGAAGCAAGCTCCTACAATGAGCAGTTCTTC.

This CDR3 is CASSRTSTVYEQYF. DNA of the CDR3: TGTGCCAGTAGTAGGACTAGCACAGTTTACGAGCAGTACTTC. The V call is TRBV19, the J call TRBJ2-7; 8 bases line up with TRBD2. With V trimmed by 4 bases and J by 4 bases, 6 bases remained unmatched. Germline values: CDR1 LNHDA, CDR2 SQIVND (reference sequence). CDR3 length: 14 residues.

The CDR3 coding sequence is TGTGCCTGGAAGGAAGCTGGCGGGGGGTTATATGAGCAGTTCTTC. It specifies CAWKEAGGGLYEQFF. This rearrangement joins TRBV30 to TRBJ2-1, with 8 bases identical to TRBD2. V was pared by 4 bases and J by 8 bases, with 13 bases of the junction left unmatched. Germline V gene lookup returns CDR1 GTSNPN and CDR2 SVGIG (reference sequence). This CDR3 spans 15 amino acids.

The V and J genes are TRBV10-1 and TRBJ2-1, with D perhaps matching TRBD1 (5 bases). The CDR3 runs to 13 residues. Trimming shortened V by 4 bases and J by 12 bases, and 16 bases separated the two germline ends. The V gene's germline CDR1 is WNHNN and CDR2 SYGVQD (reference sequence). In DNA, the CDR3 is TGCGCCAGCAGTGGAACAGGCCTTGGGGTGCAGTTCTTC. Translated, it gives CASSGTGLGVQFF.

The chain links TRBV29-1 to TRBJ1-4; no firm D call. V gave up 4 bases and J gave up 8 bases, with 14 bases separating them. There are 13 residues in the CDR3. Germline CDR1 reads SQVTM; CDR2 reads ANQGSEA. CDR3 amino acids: CSVVEGRQEKLFF. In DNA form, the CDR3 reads TGCAGCGTTGTGGAGGGTCGTCAGGAAAAACTGTTTTTT. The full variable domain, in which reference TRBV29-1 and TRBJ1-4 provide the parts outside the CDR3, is SAVISQKPSRDICQRGTSLTIQCQVDSQVTMMFWYRQQPGQSLTLIATANQGSEATYESGFVIDKFPISRPNLTFSTLTVSNMSPEDSSIYLCSVVEGRQEKLFFGSGTQLSVL.

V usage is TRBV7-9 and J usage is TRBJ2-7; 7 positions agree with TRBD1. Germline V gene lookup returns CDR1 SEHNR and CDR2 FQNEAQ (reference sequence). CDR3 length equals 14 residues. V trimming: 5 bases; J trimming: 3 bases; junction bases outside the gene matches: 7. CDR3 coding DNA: TGTGCCAGCAGCATCCGGGACAGCGGCTACGAGCAGTACTTC. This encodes CASSIRDSGYEQYF.

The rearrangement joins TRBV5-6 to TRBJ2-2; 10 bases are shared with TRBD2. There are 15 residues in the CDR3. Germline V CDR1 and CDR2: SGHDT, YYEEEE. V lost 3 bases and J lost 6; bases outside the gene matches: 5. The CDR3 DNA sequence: TGTGCCAGCAGCTGGGGCCTAGCGGGGGCCGGGGAGCTGTTTTTT. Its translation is CASSWGLAGAGELFF. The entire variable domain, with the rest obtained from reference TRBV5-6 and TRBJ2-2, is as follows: DAGVTQSPTHLIKTRGQQVTLRCSPKSGHDTVSWYQQALGQGPQFIFQYYEEEERQRGNFPDRFSGHQFPNYSSELNVNALLLGDSALYLCASSWGLAGAGELFFGEGSRLTVL.

CDR3 DNA sequence: TGTGCCAGCAGCTTGAGCGGGGGGGCCGGAGATACGCAGTATTTT. Its translation is CASSLSGGAGDTQYF. The J gene is TRBJ2-3, the V gene TRBV7-7, with 10 bases aligning to TRBD2. The CDR3 extends over 15 amino acids. V was clipped by 3 bases and J by 5 bases; unmatched bases: 5. CDR1 and CDR2 (germline): SSHAT, FNYEAQ (reference sequence).

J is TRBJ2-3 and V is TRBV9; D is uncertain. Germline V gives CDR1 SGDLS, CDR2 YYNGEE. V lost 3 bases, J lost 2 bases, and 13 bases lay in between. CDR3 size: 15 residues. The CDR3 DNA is TGTGCCAGCAGCGAGAGACAAAAGGTCACAGATACGCAGTATTTT. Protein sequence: CASSERQKVTDTQYF.

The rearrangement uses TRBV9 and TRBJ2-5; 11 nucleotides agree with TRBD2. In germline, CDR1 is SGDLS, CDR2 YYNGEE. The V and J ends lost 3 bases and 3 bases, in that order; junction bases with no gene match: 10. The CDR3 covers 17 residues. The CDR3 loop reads CASSALTSGVHKETQYF. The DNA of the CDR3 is TGTGCCAGCAGCGCGCTGACTAGCGGGGTACATAAAGAGACCCAGTACTTC.

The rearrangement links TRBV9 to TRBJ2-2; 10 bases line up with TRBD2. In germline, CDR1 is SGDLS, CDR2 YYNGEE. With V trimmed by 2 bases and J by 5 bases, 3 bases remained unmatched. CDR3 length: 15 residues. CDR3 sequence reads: CASSVSSGGTGELFF. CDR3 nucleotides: TGTGCCAGCAGCGTTTCTAGCGGGGGTACCGGGGAGCTGTTTTTT.

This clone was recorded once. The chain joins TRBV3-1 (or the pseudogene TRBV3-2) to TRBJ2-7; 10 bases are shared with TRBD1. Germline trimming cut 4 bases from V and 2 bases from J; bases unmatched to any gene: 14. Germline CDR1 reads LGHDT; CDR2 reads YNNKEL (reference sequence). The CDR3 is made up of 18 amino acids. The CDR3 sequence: CASSRGLGGQGTPYEQYF. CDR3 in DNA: TGTGCCAGCAGCCGGGGTCTTGGGGGACAGGGGACACCCTACGAGCAGTACTTC.

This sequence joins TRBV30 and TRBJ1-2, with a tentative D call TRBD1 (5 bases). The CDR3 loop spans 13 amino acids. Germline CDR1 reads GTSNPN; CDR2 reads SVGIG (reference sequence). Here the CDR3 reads CASSGALNYGYTF. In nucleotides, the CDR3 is TGTGCGTCGAGCGGGGCACTTAACTATGGCTACACCTTC.

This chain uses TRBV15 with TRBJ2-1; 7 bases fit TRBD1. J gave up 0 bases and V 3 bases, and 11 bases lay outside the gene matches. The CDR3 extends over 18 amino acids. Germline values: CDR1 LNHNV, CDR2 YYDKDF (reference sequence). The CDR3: CATSRGEGTAVSYNEQFF. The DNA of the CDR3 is TGTGCCACCAGCAGGGGCGAAGGGACAGCCGTCTCCTACAATGAGCAGTTCTTC.

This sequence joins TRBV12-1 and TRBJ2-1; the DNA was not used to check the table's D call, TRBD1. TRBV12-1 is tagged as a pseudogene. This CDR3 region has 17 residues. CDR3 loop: CASSFVQGHLPYNEQFF. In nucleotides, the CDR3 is TGTGCCAGCAGCTTTGTACAGGGCCATCTTCCCTACAATGAGCAGTTCTTC.

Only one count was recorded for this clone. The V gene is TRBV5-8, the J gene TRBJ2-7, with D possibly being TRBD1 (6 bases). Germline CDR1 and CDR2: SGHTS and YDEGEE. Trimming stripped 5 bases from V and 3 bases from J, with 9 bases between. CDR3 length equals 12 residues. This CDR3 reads CASSGQFYEQYF. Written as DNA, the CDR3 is TGTGCCAGCAGTGGACAGTTCTACGAGCAGTACTTC.